This T cell receptor (beta chain) was obtained from a study of blood T cells in healthy people across ages. The authors ran a second PCR of about 6 to 11 cycles using a sample-barcoded 5' primer and a J-beta primer mix. The template-switch adaptor, which had 12 random nucleotides, put a tag on each cDNA molecule. Via MiXCR, TCRdb re-called the 5' RACE reads, giving one row per CDR3 protein. The data hold 1.5 million to 1.9 million distinct CDR3 sequences, with 35% to 45% observed a single time. Specimen: blood. The origin of this receptor is a woman between 18 and 29 years old in good health.

In nucleotides, the CDR3 is TGTGCCAGCAGTGAAAGCGGGACAGGATACGCTAACTATGGCTACACCTTC. Translated: CASSESGTGYANYGYTF. This rearrangement joins TRBV25-1 to TRBJ1-2; 8 nucleotides match TRBD1. This CDR3 region has 17 residues. The germline V gene has CDR1 MGHDK and CDR2 SYGVNS. V lost 2 bases and J lost 0; bases outside the gene matches: 8.